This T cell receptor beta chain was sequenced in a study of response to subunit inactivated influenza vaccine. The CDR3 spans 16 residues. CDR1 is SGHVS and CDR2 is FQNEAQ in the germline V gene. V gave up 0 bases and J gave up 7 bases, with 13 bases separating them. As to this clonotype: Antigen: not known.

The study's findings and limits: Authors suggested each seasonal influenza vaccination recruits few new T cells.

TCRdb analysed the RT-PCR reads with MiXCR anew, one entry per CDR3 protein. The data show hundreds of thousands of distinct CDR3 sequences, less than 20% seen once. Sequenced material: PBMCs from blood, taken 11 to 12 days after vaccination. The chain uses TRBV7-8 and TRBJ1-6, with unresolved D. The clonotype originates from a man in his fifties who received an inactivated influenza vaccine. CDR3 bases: TGTGCCAGCAGCTTAGCGGCGGGTCTGGGCAATTCACCCCTCCACTTT. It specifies CASSLAAGLGNSPLHF.